A selection of T cell receptor beta chains follows, all from one sample in a study of T cells expressing NK-cell markers. TCRdb reprocessed the 5' RACE reads; each CDR3 protein has one entry and no DNA is given. Its table lists about 540,000 distinct CDR3 sequences. Material: blood T cells: a sorted CD56 or NKG2C T cell subset, CD4+ or CD8+ T cells, or bulk PBMC T cells (not recorded which). These receptors all come from a man younger than 35 in good health. Each CDR3 is given with its conserved first and last residue. Fields, in order: J gene, V gene, CDR3 protein.

TRBJ2-7	TRBV9	CASSVEPQGTYEQYF
TRBJ2-5	TRBV4-2	CASSQLGADTQETQYF
TRBJ2-3	TRBV5-1	CASSIQGFEDTQYF
TRBJ2-5	TRBV7-8	CASSLALAGAGETQYF
TRBJ2-1	TRBV10-3	CAISGTGVNEQFF
TRBJ1-4	TRBV5-1	CASSRDEKLFF
TRBJ2-5	TRBV12-3/TRBV12-4	CASSLDPTFGETQYF
TRBJ2-1	TRBV14	CASGRLVTNNEQFF
TRBJ2-7	TRBV5-1	CANPTGFYEQYF
TRBJ1-4	TRBV7-2	CASSATGGRNEKLFF
TRBJ2-1	TRBV7-2	CASSLAAGSTNEQFF
TRBJ2-5	TRBV27	CASSLKRSQETQYF
TRBJ1-3	TRBV24-1	CATSDPGQEGGNTIYF
TRBJ2-5	TRBV6-6	CASSSWAEQETQYF
TRBJ1-5	TRBV7-3	CASSPEFGGSNQPQHF
TRBJ2-1	TRBV5-1	CASSVGTPAWNLDEQFF
TRBJ2-6	TRBV4-3	CASSQEVQGPTRANVLTF
TRBJ1-6	TRBV11-2	CASSSLREINSPLHF
TRBJ2-1	TRBV7-3	CASSGADNEQFF
TRBJ2-5	TRBV3-1	CASRTGLARQETQYF
TRBJ2-3	TRBV24-1	CATSDPRTGGDTQYF
TRBJ1-6	TRBV7-9	CASSLQLSPLHF
TRBJ2-6	TRBV20-1	CSASPPGSGANVLTF
TRBJ1-2	TRBV5-1	CASSRIRGDYGYTF
TRBJ2-7	TRBV6-5	CASSLTSTPGRGSYEQYF